Listed below are T cell receptor beta chains from one sample, sequenced in a study of shared clonotypes between healthy human individuals. Some clones are missing from TCRdb's copy, which holds only in-frame ones; the method was immunoSEQ multiplex PCR. The sample lists 2 million or so clones, 95% occurring once. The specimen was naive CD4+ T cells sorted from blood. The receptors shown here come from a man aged 18 to 30 in good health. Each CDR3 is given without its conserved first and last residue. The order of the fields is J gene, D gene, clone size, V gene, CDR3 protein. D genes are given only for firm matches. Clone size is not always given. Where it is, it says once, few, many or a class for expanded clones.

>TRBJ1-4|-|-|TRBV19
ASSEQGPNEKLF
>TRBJ2-1|TRBD2|-|TRBV7-2
ASSLGVGREAAVNEQF
>TRBJ2-1|-|-|TRBV5-1
ASSFREPIYNEQF
>TRBJ2-5|-|-|TRBV19
ASRDLGSNQETQY
>TRBJ1-6|-|-|TRBV10-1
ASSASRDSPLH
>TRBJ1-4|-|-|TRBV5-1
ASSLVQREEKLF
>TRBJ1-1|TRBD1|-|TRBV9
ASSSHGTGNEAF
>TRBJ2-7|TRBD1|-|TRBV18
ASSPSSGGSYEQY
>TRBJ2-7|TRBD2|once|TRBV6-6
ASSYSASGRAC
>TRBJ2-7|-|-|TRBV5-1
ASRPGSGSYEQY
>TRBJ2-3|TRBD2|-|TRBV4-3
ASSQDSGVGPDTQY
>TRBJ1-4|-|-|TRBV19
ARNDIRGRNEKLF
>TRBJ2-2|TRBD2|-|TRBV5-1
ASSLSKASGNTGELF
>TRBJ1-2|-|-|TRBV18
ASSPSDLANYGYT
>TRBJ2-3|TRBD2|-|TRBV6-5
ASSYSPGGSTDTQY
>TRBJ2-5|-|-|TRBV7-7
ASSLSETQY